This T cell receptor (beta chain) emerged from a study of OX40 agonist ivuxolimab in advanced cancers. Across the study: Ivuxolimab was administered intravenously to patients at 0.01 to 10 mg/kg every 2 weeks.

The repertoire was sequenced with immunoSEQ multiplex PCR; TCRdb's copy has only in-frame clones and lacks some. The sample lists roughly 26,000 clones, approximately 85% occurring once. The germline V gene has CDR1 MDHEN and CDR2 SYDVKM. CDR3 size: 15 residues. With 5 bases clipped from V and 7 bases from J, the junction kept 7 bases outside the gene matches. This chain joins TRBV28 and TRBJ1-6; 8 positions match TRBD1. The source is an adult with an advanced solid tumor such as melanoma, head and neck, liver or kidney cancer. Sequences were derived from CD4+ or CD8+ T cells sorted from blood, sampled in a trial of the OX40 agonist ivuxolimab. CDR3 coding DNA: TGTGCCAGCAGTGTCGGGACAGGAAGGAATTCACCCCTCCACTTT. Its translation is CASSVGTGRNSPLHF.